Many counts were recorded for the clone carrying this T cell receptor beta chain. V lost 2 bases and J 2 bases, leaving 7 bases between the germline ends. This CDR3 is 14 amino acids long. Germline CDR1 is SGHRS and CDR2 is YFSETQ. The sample originates from a study of blood T cell repertoires in COVID-19. Study overall: COVID-19 samples collected from the United States, Italy and Spain covered acute and convalescent phases. Sample material is recorded as cDNA or gDNA derived from T cells, B-cell-depleted T cells, or PBMCs.

TCRdb keeps only in-frame clones here, not all; method: immunoSEQ multiplex PCR. In the table there are approximately 360,000 clones, roughly 80% of which are singletons. Participants were placed into cohorts based on the clinical history they reported. The rearrangement joins TRBV5-1 to TRBJ2-2; a possible D gene is TRBD2 (6 bases). This clonotype originated in a woman aged 45 to 65 who had recovered from COVID-19. The sequenced material came from PBMCs or T cells enriched from blood (not recorded which). CDR3 coding DNA: TGCGCCAGCAGCTTTACTAGCAACACCGGGGAGCTGTTTTTT. Translating it yields CASSFTSNTGELFF.